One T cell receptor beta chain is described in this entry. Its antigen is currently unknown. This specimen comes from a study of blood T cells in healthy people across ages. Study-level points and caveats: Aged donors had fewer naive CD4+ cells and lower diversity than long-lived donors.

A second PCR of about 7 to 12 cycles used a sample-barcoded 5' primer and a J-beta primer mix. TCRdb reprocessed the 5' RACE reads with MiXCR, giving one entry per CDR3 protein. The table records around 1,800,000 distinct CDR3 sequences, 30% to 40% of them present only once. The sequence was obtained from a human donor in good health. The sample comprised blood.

CDR3 sequence: CASTPDRNYEQYF. The CDR3 nucleotides read TGTGCCAGCACCCCGGACAGAAACTACGAGCAGTACTTC. This rearrangement joins TRBV6-6 to TRBJ2-7, with D possibly being TRBD1 (6 bases). Trimming cost V 7 bases and J 3 bases, with 13 bases left between them. The CDR3 totals 13 residues. CDR1 and CDR2 (germline): MNHNY, SVGAGI (reference sequence).